What follows are 5 T cell receptor beta chains derived from one specimen sequenced in a study of cytotoxic CD8 clonotypes in ibrutinib-treated CLL. Sequencing used immunoSEQ multiplex PCR; TCRdb keeps in-frame clones, though not all of them. The sample yields 300,000 to 400,000 clones, around 66% seen once. Here the sequenced sample was PBMCs, taken after 36 months of ibrutinib treatment. Source of these receptors: a human donor with chronic lymphocytic leukemia.

This clone was recorded once. The V gene is TRBV25-1, the J gene TRBJ2-7; D is uncertain. The germline CDR1 and CDR2 sequences are MGHDK and SYGVNS. Trimming left V 3 bases short and J 8 bases short, with 20 bases between. CDR3 length: 15 amino acids. The CDR3 coding sequence is TGTGCCAGCAGTGACCCCCCCGCTGAGTGTGATCAGCAGTACTTC. It codes for CASSDPPAECDQQYF.

This rearrangement joins TRBV4-1 to TRBJ2-3; perhaps TRBD2 as D (6 bases). CDR3 length equals 16 residues. Germline loops: CDR1 MGHRA, CDR2 YSYEKL. The V and J ends lost 5 bases and 1 base respectively, with 16 bases between them. The CDR3 is CASSYPWGEGTDTQYF. CDR3 DNA sequence: TGCGCCAGCAGCTACCCGTGGGGGGAGGGCACAGATACGCAGTATTTT.

The CDR3 coding sequence is TGTGCCAGCAGTGATTCGGGGGCCTATAATTCACCCCTCCACTTT. This encodes CASSDSGAYNSPLHF. This rearrangement joins TRBV25-1 to TRBJ1-6; maybe TRBD1 (5 bases). The V end lost 3 bases, the J end lost 2 bases, and 8 bases lay between the germline ends. The germline V gene has CDR1 MGHDK and CDR2 SYGVNS. This CDR3 has 15 residues.

The V call is TRBV27, the J call TRBJ1-2; maybe TRBD1 (5 bases). Germline V gene lookup returns CDR1 MNHEY and CDR2 SMNVEV (reference sequence). The length of the CDR3 is 13 residues. The germline V and J ends were trimmed by 6 bases and 2 bases, with 10 bases remaining between them. CDR3 in amino acids: CASSPGRNYGYTF. The CDR3 DNA reads as TGTGCCAGCAGCCCGGGACGGAACTATGGCTACACCTTC.

This clone was seen a few times. This chain connects TRBV28 to TRBJ2-7; TRBD2 agrees at 9 bases. This CDR3 has 17 residues. After removal of 4 bases from V and 5 bases from J, the junction contained 15 bases not matched to a gene. Germline CDR1 and CDR2: MDHEN and SYDVKM. CDR3 protein: CASSSPSGTSSWDEQYF. The CDR3 DNA follows: TGTGCCAGCAGTTCCCCCTCCGGGACTAGCAGTTGGGACGAGCAGTACTTC.